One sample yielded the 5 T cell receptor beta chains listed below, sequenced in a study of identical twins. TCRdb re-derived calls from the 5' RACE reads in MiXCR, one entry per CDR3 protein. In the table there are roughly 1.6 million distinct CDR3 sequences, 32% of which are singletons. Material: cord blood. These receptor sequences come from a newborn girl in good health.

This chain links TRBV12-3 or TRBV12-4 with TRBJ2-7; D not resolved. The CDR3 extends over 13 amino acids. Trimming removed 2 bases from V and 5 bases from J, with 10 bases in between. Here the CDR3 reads CASSLIPANEQYF. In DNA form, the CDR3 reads TGTGCCAGCAGTTTAATCCCTGCTAACGAGCAGTACTTC.

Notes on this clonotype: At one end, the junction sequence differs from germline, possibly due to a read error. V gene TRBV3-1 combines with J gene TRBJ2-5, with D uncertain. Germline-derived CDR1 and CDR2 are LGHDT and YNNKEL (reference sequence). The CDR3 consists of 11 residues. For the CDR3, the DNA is TGTGCCAGCAGCCATAGAGAGACCCCGTACTTC. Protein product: CASSHRETPYF.

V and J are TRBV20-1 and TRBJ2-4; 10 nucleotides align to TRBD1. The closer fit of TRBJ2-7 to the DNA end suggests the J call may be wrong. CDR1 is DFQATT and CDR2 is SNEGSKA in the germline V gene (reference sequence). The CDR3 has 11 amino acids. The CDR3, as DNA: TGCAGGGGGGACAGGGGCTACGAGCAGTACTTC. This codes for CRGDRGYEQYF.

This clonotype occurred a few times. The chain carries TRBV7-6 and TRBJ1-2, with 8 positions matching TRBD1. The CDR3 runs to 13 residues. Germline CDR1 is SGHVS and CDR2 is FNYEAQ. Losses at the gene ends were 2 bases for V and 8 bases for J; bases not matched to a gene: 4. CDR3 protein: CASSLLRGRGYTF. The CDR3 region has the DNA TGTGCCAGCAGCTTACTCAGGGGGCGAGGCTACACCTTC.

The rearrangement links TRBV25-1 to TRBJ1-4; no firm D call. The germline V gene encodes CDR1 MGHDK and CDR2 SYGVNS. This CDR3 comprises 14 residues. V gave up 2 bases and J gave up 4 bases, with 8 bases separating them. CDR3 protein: CASSEPGFNEKLFF. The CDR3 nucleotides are TGTGCCAGCAGTGAACCGGGGTTTAATGAAAAACTGTTTTTT. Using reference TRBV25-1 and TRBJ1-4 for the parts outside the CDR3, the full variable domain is EADIYQTPRYLVIGTGKKITLECSQTMGHDKMYWYQQDPGMELHLIHYSYGVNSTEKGDLSSESTVSRIRTEHFPLTLESARPSHTSQYLCASSEPGFNEKLFFGSGTQLSVL.